These 27 T cell receptor beta chains were all obtained from the same sample, sequenced in a study of T cells in tuberculosis. Thawed, overnight-rested PBMC were stained with GMM-loaded CD1B tetramer, viability dye and anti-CD3, then sorted. C32 glucose monomycolate from Rhodococcus equi was loaded onto the CD1B tetramers. Libraries were prepared by immunoSEQ multiplex PCR; TCRdb keeps only in-frame clonotypes and omits some of them. Here the sample spans about 59,000 clones, around 86% being singletons. The sample was CD1b-GMM tetramer-negative cells sorted from PBMCs. Receptors originate from an adult woman with latent tuberculosis.

The rearrangement links TRBV29-1 to TRBJ1-3; TRBD1 is a possible D gene (5 bases). Germline CDR1 SQVTM, CDR2 ANQGSEA. V lost 7 bases and J lost 0, with 13 bases in between. The CDR3 is 14 amino acids. DNA of the CDR3: TGCAGCGCCGCTGGGACTTTCTCTGGAAACACCATATATTTT. Translating gives CSAAGTFSGNTIYF.

The V call is TRBV7-2, the J call TRBJ1-4, with D uncertain. The CDR3 is 14 amino acids. Trimming took 1 base from V and 8 from J, leaving 11 bases between them. Germline loops: CDR1 SGHTA, CDR2 FQGNSA. In DNA, the CDR3 is TGTGCCAGCAGCTTAGACGGGCGAGGGGAAAAACTGTTTTTT. Its translation: CASSLDGRGEKLFF.

The rearrangement links TRBV7-8 to TRBJ2-1; 7 positions agree with TRBD2. V trimming: 1 base; J trimming: 8 bases; junction bases outside the gene matches: 8. CDR1 and CDR2 from the germline V gene are SGHVS and FQNEAQ. This CDR3 spans 15 amino acids. The CDR3 region has the DNA TGTGCCAGCAGCTTAGAGTGGGGGGGTTGGGATGAGCAGTTCTTC. Residues: CASSLEWGGWDEQFF.

V is TRBV9 and J is TRBJ2-2; D may be TRBD1 (5 bases). V dropped 4 bases and J dropped 1 base, with 17 bases sitting between them. Germline loops: CDR1 SGDLS, CDR2 YYNGEE. The CDR3 is made up of 17 amino acids. The CDR3 is CASSFPDGAGNTGELFF. CDR3 nucleotide sequence: TGTGCCAGCAGCTTCCCCGATGGGGCAGGGAACACCGGGGAGCTGTTTTTT.

The chain recombines TRBV5-6 with TRBJ2-5; maybe TRBD1 (5 bases). Deletions cut 2 bases from V and 1 base from J, with 6 bases between. Germline lookup yields CDR1 SGHDT and CDR2 YYEEEE. The CDR3 spans 13 residues. The CDR3 protein is CASSFDSQETQYF. CDR3 coding DNA: TGTGCCAGCAGCTTCGACAGCCAAGAGACCCAGTACTTC.

V gene TRBV5-5 combines with J gene TRBJ1-1, with D perhaps matching TRBD1 (6 bases). Trimming left V 4 bases short and J 3 bases short, with 16 bases between. The V gene's germline CDR1 is SGHKS and CDR2 YYEKEE (reference sequence). This CDR3 comprises 15 residues. The CDR3 region is CASSPGGRRYTEAFF. As DNA, the CDR3 is TGTGCCAGCAGCCCTGGGGGCCGTCGGTACACTGAAGCTTTCTTT.

V gene TRBV5-1 combines with J gene TRBJ1-4; D ambiguous. In germline, CDR1 is SGHRS, CDR2 YFSETQ. The V end lost 4 bases, the J end lost 7 bases, and 14 bases lay between the germline ends. CDR3 length: 14 residues. CDR3 loop: CASSPGDGPEKLFF. The CDR3 nucleotides read TGCGCCAGCAGCCCCGGGGATGGCCCTGAAAAACTGTTTTTT. Full variable domain (remainder filled in from reference TRBV5-1 and TRBJ1-4): KAGVTQTPRYLIKTRGQQVTLSCSPISGHRSVSWYQQTPGQGLQFLFEYFSETQRNKGNFPGRFSGRQFSNSRSEMNVSTLELGDSALYLCASSPGDGPEKLFFGSGTQLSVL.

The CDR3 DNA sequence: TGTGCCTGGAGTGTACTAGCTCCGTACGAGCAGTACTTC. This codes for CAWSVLAPYEQYF. The rearrangement links TRBV30 to TRBJ2-7; possibly TRBD2 for D (6 bases). V shed 0 bases and J shed 4 bases, with 10 bases lying between them. The germline V gene has CDR1 GTSNPN and CDR2 SVGIG (reference sequence). CDR3 length: 13 residues.

This clone was seen a few times. The CDR3 DNA reads TGTGCCAGCAGCAAGCCCGGGACAGGGTCTCACGAGCAGTACTTC. Translation: CASSKPGTGSHEQYF. The chain recombines TRBV6-6 with TRBJ2-7; the match to TRBD1 covers 9 bases. In germline, CDR1 is MNHNY, CDR2 SVGAGI (reference sequence). This CDR3 has 15 residues. J gave up 5 bases and V 6 bases, and 11 bases lay outside the gene matches.

This clone was observed a single time. The J gene is TRBJ2-6, the V gene TRBV18, with D maybe TRBD2 (6 bases). The CDR3 runs to 17 residues. CDR1 is KGHSH and CDR2 is LQKENI in the germline V gene. V was clipped by 3 bases and J by 0 bases, with 12 bases between them. This CDR3 is CASSPDIGGSGANVLTF. The CDR3 DNA reads TGTGCCAGCTCACCGGATATCGGGGGCTCTGGGGCCAACGTCCTGACTTTC.

This sequence joins TRBV7-9 and TRBJ2-2; 7 bases map to TRBD1. Germline V gives CDR1 SEHNR, CDR2 FQNEAQ (reference sequence). This CDR3 spans 15 amino acids. Trimming at V came to 2 bases and at J to 5 bases, leaving 5 bases not matched to a gene. The CDR3 DNA reads TGTGCCAGCAGCTTAATGGTGACAGGGACCGGGGAGCTGTTTTTT. Translated: CASSLMVTGTGELFF. Full variable domain (missing parts from reference TRBV7-9 and TRBJ2-2): DTGVSQNPRHKITKRGQNVTFRCDPISEHNRLYWYRQTLGQGPEFLTYFQNEAQLEKSRLLSDRFSAERPKGSFSTLEIQRTEQGDSAMYLCASSLMVTGTGELFFGEGSRLTVL.

The V gene is TRBV28, the J gene TRBJ2-7; 7 nucleotides agree with TRBD1. The CDR3 contains 14 residues. From germline, CDR1 is MDHEN and CDR2 SYDVKM. Trimming removed 2 bases from V and 2 bases from J; junction bases left unmatched: 3. CDR3 nucleotides: TGTGCCAGCAGTTTAAACAGGGGTACCTACGAGCAGTACTTC. This encodes CASSLNRGTYEQYF.

CDR3 in amino acids: CASRTAPPGGEAFF. CDR3 sequence (DNA): TGTGCCAGCAGGACTGCCCCCCCGGGAGGTGAAGCTTTCTTT. The J gene is TRBJ1-1, the V gene TRBV6-5; D gene ambiguous. The V end lost 6 bases, the J end lost 7 bases, and 18 bases lay between the germline ends. Germline V gene data show CDR1 as MNHEY and CDR2 as SVGAGI. The CDR3 consists of 14 residues.

This clone came up a few times. This chain joins TRBV19 and TRBJ1-3; D uncertain. CDR1 is LNHDA, CDR2 SQIVND, per germline (reference sequence). The CDR3 is made up of 13 amino acids. Trimming left V 3 bases short and J 2 bases short, with 5 bases between. CDR3 in amino acids: CASSIGAGNTIYF. In nucleotides, the CDR3 is TGTGCCAGTAGTATCGGGGCTGGAAACACCATATATTTT.

V gene TRBV7-2 combines with J gene TRBJ2-4, with 7 bases that match TRBD2. V trimming: 3 bases; J trimming: 2 bases; junction bases outside the gene matches: 4. CDR1 is SGHTA and CDR2 is FQGNSA in the germline V gene. The CDR3 length is 15 residues. CDR3 nucleotide sequence: TGTGCCAGCAGCTTGGCGGGAGTGTCCAAAAACATTCAGTACTTC. Residues: CASSLAGVSKNIQYF.

This chain connects TRBV5-4 to TRBJ2-3, with unresolved D. The germline V gene encodes CDR1 SGHNT and CDR2 YYREEE (reference sequence). The CDR3 has 14 amino acids. Trimming took off 0 bases at V and 6 bases at J, with 11 bases between the two ends. The CDR3 DNA follows: TGTGCCAGCAGCTTGGCCGATCGCAGGGATACGCAGTATTTT. It codes for CASSLADRRDTQYF.

The chain employs TRBV9 and TRBJ2-1, with 8 bases lining up with TRBD2. The CDR3 sequence is 14 residues long. Germline V gene data show CDR1 as SGDLS and CDR2 as YYNGEE. The junction had 9 bases not matched to a gene; V was cut back by 5 bases and J by 8 bases. The CDR3 nucleotides read TGTGCCAGCAGTTCCGGGACTAGAATCGATGAGCAGTTCTTC. Translated: CASSSGTRIDEQFF. Supplemented by reference TRBV9 and TRBJ2-1, the full variable domain reads DSGVTQTPKHLITATGQRVTLRCSPRSGDLSVYWYQQSLDQGLQFLIQYYNGEERAKGNILERFSAQQFPDLHSELNLSSLELGDSALYFCASSSGTRIDEQFFGPGTRLTVL.

As to this clone: Other DNA sequences in this specimen translate into the identical CDR3. V and J are TRBV5-6 and TRBJ2-1; 11 bases are a match to TRBD2. Germline CDR1 is SGHDT and CDR2 is YYEEEE. V was pared by 1 base and J by 4 bases, with 1 base of the junction left unmatched. The CDR3 runs 15 residues. The CDR3 DNA reads TGTGCCAGCAGCTTGAGGACTAGCGGGTACAATGAGCAGTTCTTC. Translated: CASSLRTSGYNEQFF.

The genes are TRBV7-3 and TRBJ2-2; D is uncertain. V gave up 5 bases and J gave up 1 base, with 5 bases separating them. In germline, CDR1 is SGHTA, CDR2 FQGTGA. CDR3 length: 13 residues. The CDR3 bases are TGTGCCAGCAGCCCAGGGAACACCGGGGAGCTGTTTTTT. Translated: CASSPGNTGELFF.

V usage is TRBV27 and J usage is TRBJ2-7; 12 bases match TRBD1. The germline V gene has CDR1 MNHEY and CDR2 SMNVEV (reference sequence). V shed 5 bases, J shed 4 bases, and the junction held 6 bases outside the gene matches. The CDR3 is 15 amino acids. This CDR3 reads CASSDWGQGAYEQYF. In DNA, the CDR3 is TGTGCCAGCAGTGACTGGGGACAGGGGGCTTACGAGCAGTACTTC.

The chain links TRBV10-1 to TRBJ2-1; D ambiguous. The CDR3 loop spans 13 amino acids. Germline-derived CDR1 and CDR2 are WNHNN and SYGVQD (reference sequence). V was trimmed by 5 bases and J by 6 bases, leaving 11 bases between them. Here the CDR3 DNA reads TGCGCCAGCAGTCCAGGCCCTTTCAATGAGCAGTTCTTC. Its translation: CASSPGPFNEQFF.

The gene calls are TRBV9 and TRBJ1-3; 8 nucleotides line up with TRBD1. Unmatched junction bases numbered 9, after V lost 4 bases and J lost 6 bases. The CDR3 covers 15 residues. Germline V lookup: CDR1 SGDLS, CDR2 YYNGEE. CDR3 DNA: TGTGCCAGCAGCCCAGGGGGCCGGGCCCCAAACACCATATATTTT. It codes for CASSPGGRAPNTIYF.

The chain recombines TRBV4-1 with TRBJ2-7; TRBD2 matches 10 bases. This CDR3 has 18 amino acids. Germline V CDR1 and CDR2: MGHRA, YSYEKL. V trimming: 0 bases; J trimming: 1 base; junction bases outside the gene matches: 9. In DNA, the CDR3 is TGCGCCAGCAGCCAAGAACATCGGACTAGCGGCTATTCCTACGAGCAGTACTTC. Its translation: CASSQEHRTSGYSYEQYF.

CDR3 region: CASGPLGRGGRTDTQYF. In DNA form, the CDR3 reads TGTGCCAGCGGCCCCCTTGGGCGGGGGGGGCGCACAGATACGCAGTATTTT. The rearrangement links TRBV28 to TRBJ2-3, with TRBD2 matching over 9 bases. After removal of 8 bases from V and 1 base from J, the junction contained 13 bases not matched to a gene. This CDR3 is 17 amino acids long. Germline loops: CDR1 MDHEN, CDR2 SYDVKM.

The genes are TRBV28 and TRBJ2-1, with D unclear. This CDR3 is built from 11 residues. Trimming cost V 4 bases and J 9 bases, with 7 bases left between them. Germline CDR1 MDHEN, CDR2 SYDVKM. The CDR3, as DNA: TGTGCCAGCAGTTCGTTCCCTGAGCAGTTCTTC. Amino acid sequence: CASSSFPEQFF.

The chain couples TRBV7-3 to TRBJ2-5; D call uncertain. Germline V CDR1 and CDR2: SGHTA, FQGTGA. Trimming removed 3 bases at V and 2 bases at J, with 4 bases between. The CDR3 contains 12 residues. The chain's CDR3 is CASSLRQETQYF. The CDR3 nucleotides are TGTGCCAGCAGCTTGAGGCAAGAGACCCAGTACTTC.

This sequence joins TRBV10-3 and TRBJ1-1, with D unresolved. Germline V gene lookup returns CDR1 ENHRY and CDR2 SYGVKD. The V end lost 6 bases, the J end lost 1 base, and 12 bases lay between the germline ends. This CDR3 has 14 amino acids. The CDR3 nucleotides are TGTGCCATCAGGAGAGATAAACGGAACACTGAAGCTTTCTTT. It translates to CAIRRDKRNTEAFF.